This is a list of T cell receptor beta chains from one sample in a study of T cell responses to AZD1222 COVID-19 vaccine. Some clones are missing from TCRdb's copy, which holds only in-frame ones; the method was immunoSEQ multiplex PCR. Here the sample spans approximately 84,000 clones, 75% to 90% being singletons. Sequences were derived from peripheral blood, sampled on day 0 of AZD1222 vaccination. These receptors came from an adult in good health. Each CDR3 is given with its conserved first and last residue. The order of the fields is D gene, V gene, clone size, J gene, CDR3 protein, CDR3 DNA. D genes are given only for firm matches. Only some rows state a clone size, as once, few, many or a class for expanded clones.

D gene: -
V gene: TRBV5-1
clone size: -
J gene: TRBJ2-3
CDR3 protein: CASSLARFSDTQYF
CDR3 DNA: TGCGCCAGCAGCTTGGCACGGTTCTCGGATACGCAGTATTTT

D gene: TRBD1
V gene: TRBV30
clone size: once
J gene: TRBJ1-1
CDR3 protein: CAWRGQVNTEAFF
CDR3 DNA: TGTGCCTGGAGGGGACAGGTGAACACTGAAGCTTTCTTT

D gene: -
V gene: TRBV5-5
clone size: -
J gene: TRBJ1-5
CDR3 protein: CASSSGARSNQPQHF
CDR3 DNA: TGTGCCAGCAGCAGCGGGGCGCGGAGCAATCAGCCCCAGCATTTT

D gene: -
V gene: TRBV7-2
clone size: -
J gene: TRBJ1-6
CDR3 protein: CASSSRGVPYNSPLHF
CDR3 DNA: TGTGCCAGCAGCTCCCGAGGGGTACCCTATAATTCACCCCTCCACTTT

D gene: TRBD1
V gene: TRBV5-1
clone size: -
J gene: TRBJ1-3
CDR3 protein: CASSRTGLPAGNTIYF
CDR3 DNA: TGCGCCAGCAGCAGGACAGGGTTACCGGCCGGAAACACCATATATTTT

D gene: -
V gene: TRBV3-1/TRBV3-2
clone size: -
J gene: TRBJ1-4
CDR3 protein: CASSPGTATSEKLFF
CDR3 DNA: TGTGCCAGCAGCCCAGGGACGGCAACCAGTGAAAAACTGTTTTTT

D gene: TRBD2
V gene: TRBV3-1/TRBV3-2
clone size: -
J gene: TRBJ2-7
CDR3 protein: CASSLTGLATYEQYF
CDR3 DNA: TGTGCCAGCAGCCTAACGGGACTAGCCACCTACGAGCAGTACTTC

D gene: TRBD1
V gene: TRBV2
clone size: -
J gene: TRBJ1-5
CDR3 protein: CASTTGLFSNQPQHF
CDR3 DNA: TGTGCCAGCACGACAGGGTTGTTTAGCAATCAGCCCCAGCATTTT

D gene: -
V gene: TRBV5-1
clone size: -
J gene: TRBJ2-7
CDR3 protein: CASSLPSYEQYF
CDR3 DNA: TGCGCCAGCAGCTTGCCATCCTACGAGCAGTACTTC

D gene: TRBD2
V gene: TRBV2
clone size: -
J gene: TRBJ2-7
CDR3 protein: CASSEREGLKPYF
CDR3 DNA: TGTGCCAGCAGTGAACGGGAGGGCTTAAAGCCGTACTTC

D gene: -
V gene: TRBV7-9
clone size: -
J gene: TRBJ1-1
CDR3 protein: CASSLVATGEAFF
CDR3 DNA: TGTGCCAGCAGCTTAGTGGCCACAGGGGAAGCTTTCTTT

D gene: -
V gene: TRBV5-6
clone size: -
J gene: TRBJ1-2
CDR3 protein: CASSLEDRVARLYGYTF
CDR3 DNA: TGTGCCAGCAGCTTGGAAGACCGGGTGGCTAGGCTGTATGGCTACACCTTC

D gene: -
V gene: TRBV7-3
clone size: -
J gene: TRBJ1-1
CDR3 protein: CASSSVGVRTEAFF
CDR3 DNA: TGTGCCAGCAGTTCGGTTGGGGTTCGCACTGAAGCTTTCTTT

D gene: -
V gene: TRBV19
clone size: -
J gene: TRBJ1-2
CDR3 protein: CASIPSQGDPPYGYTF
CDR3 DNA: TGTGCCAGTATCCCATCCCAAGGGGACCCTCCCTATGGCTACACCTTC

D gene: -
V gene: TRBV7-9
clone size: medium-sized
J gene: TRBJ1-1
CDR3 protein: CASSSPAGRGTEAFF
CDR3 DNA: TGTGCCAGCAGCTCCCCGGCGGGGCGCGGCACTGAAGCTTTCTTT

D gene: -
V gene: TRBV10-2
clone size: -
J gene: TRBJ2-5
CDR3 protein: CASTEVANTETQYF
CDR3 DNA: TGCGCCAGCACTGAGGTGGCCAATACGGAGACCCAGTACTTC

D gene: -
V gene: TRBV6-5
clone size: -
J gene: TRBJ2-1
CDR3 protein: CATTLALGEAGEQFF
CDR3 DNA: TGTGCCACAACTTTAGCCCTTGGAGAGGCAGGTGAGCAGTTCTTC

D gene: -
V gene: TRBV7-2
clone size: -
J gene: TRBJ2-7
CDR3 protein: CASSLVRPGSGSYEQYF
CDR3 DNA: TGTGCCAGCAGCTTAGTTCGTCCTGGGTCTGGGTCCTACGAGCAGTACTTC

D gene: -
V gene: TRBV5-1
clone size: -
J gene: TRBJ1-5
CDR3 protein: CASSLDGQSNQPQHF
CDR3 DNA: TGCGCCAGCAGCTTGGACGGGCAGAGTAATCAGCCCCAGCATTTT

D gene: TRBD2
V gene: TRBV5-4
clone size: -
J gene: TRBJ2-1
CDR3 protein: CASSQFSGGAYNEQFF
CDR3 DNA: TGTGCCAGCAGCCAATTTAGCGGGGGGGCCTACAATGAGCAGTTCTTC

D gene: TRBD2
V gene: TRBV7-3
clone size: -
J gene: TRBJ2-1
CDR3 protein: CASSSLGGASYNEQFF
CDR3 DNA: TGTGCCAGCAGCAGTCTCGGGGGGGCTTCCTACAATGAGCAGTTCTTC

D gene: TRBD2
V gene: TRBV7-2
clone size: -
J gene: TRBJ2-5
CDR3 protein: CASSSILAGGAQYF
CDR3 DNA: TGTGCCAGCAGCTCAATCCTAGCGGGGGGGGCCCAGTACTTC

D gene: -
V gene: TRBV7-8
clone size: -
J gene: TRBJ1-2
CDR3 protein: CASSPAGVYGYTF
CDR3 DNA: TGTGCCAGCAGCCCAGCAGGGGTCTATGGCTACACCTTC

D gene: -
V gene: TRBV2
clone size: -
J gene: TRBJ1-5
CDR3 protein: CASSEGYPNQPQHF
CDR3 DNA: TGTGCCAGCAGTGAAGGATACCCGAATCAGCCCCAGCATTTT

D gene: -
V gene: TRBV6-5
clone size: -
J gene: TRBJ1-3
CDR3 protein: CASSFSVISGNTIYF
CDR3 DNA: TGTGCCAGCAGTTTCTCAGTCATCTCTGGAAACACCATATATTTT

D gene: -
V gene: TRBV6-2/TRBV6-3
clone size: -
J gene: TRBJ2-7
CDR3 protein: CASSPRMADSSYEQYF
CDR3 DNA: TGTGCCAGCAGCCCTCGTATGGCGGATAGCTCCTACGAGCAGTACTTC

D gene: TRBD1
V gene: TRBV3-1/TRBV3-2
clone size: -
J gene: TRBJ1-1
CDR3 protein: CASSQDVKGATEAFF
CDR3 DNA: TGTGCCAGCAGCCAAGATGTGAAGGGGGCGACTGAAGCTTTCTTT

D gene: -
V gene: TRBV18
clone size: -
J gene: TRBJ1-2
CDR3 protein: CASSPAGDGYTF
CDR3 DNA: TGTGCCAGCTCACCAGCGGGGGATGGCTACACCTTC

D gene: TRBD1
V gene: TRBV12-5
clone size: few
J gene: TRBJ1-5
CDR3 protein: CASHPTGGTGNQPQHF
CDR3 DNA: TGTGCTAGTCACCCTACCGGGGGGACAGGCAATCAGCCCCAGCATTTT

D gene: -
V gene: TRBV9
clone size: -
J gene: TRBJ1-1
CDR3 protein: CASSPTDRNTEAFF
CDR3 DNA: TGTGCCAGCAGCCCGACGGACAGGAACACTGAAGCTTTCTTT

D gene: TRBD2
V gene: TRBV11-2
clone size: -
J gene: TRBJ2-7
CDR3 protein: CASSPSGLAGVYEQYF
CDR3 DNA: TGTGCCAGCAGCCCTAGCGGGCTAGCGGGAGTCTACGAGCAGTACTTC

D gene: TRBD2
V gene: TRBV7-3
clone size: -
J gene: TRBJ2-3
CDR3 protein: CASSRNSGGGTDTQYF
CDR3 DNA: TGTGCCAGCAGCCGGAACTCGGGGGGAGGCACAGATACGCAGTATTTT

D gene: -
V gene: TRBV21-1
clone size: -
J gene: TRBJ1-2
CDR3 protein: CASSPQETDYNYGYTF
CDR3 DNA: TGTGCCAGCAGTCCCCAAGAAACAGATTATAACTATGGCTACACCTTC

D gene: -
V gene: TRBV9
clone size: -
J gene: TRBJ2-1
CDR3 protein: CASSPEVWATSSYNEQFF
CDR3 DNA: TGTGCCAGCAGCCCCGAGGTTTGGGCTACTAGCTCCTACAATGAGCAGTTCTTC

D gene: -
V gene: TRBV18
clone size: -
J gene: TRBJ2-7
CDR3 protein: CASTAVAGPQRASYEQYF
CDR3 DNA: TGTGCCAGCACCGCGGTGGCAGGGCCCCAGAGGGCAAGCTACGAGCAGTACTTC

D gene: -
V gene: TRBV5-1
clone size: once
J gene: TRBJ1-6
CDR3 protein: CASSLAGGGRSSYNSPLHF
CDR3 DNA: TGCGCCAGCAGCTTGGCCGGTGGAGGCAGAAGCTCCTATAATTCACCCCTCCACTTT

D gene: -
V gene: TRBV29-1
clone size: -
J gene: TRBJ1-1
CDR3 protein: CSAGDVMNTEAFF
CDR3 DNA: TGCAGCGCTGGGGATGTAATGAACACTGAAGCTTTCTTT

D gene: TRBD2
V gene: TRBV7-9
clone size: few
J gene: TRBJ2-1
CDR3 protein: CASSLTTSGGVWQFF
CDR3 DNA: TGTGCCAGCAGCTTGACGACTAGCGGGGGTGTGTGGCAATTCTTC

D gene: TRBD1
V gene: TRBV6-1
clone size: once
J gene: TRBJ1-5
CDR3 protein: CASSEGGGGGQPQHF
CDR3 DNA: TGTGCCAGCAGTGAAGGAGGAGGGGGCGGTCAGCCCCAGCATTTT

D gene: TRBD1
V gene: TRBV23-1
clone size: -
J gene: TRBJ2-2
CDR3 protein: CASSQMTGGGTGELFF
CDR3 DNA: TGCGCCAGCAGTCAGATGACAGGGGGCGGGACCGGGGAGCTGTTTTTT

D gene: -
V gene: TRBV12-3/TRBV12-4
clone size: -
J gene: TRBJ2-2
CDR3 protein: CASNSLGAGELFF
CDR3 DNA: TGTGCCAGCAACTCCCTTGGGGCCGGGGAGCTGTTTTTT

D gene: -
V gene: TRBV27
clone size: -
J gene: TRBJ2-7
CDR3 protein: CASSRGQSYEQYF
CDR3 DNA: TGTGCCAGCAGTCGAGGACAGTCCTACGAGCAGTACTTC

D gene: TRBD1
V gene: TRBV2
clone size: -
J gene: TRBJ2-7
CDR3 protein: CASSIDRGYEQYF
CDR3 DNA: TGTGCCAGCAGCATAGACAGGGGGTACGAGCAGTACTTC

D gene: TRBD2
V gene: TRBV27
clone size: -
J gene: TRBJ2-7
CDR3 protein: CASTLLAGDYEQYF
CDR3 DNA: TGTGCCAGCACCCTACTAGCGGGGGATTACGAGCAGTACTTC

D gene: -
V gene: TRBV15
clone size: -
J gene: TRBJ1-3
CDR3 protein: CATSRDLGTSGNTIYF
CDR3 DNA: TGTGCCACCAGCAGAGATCTAGGAACCTCTGGAAACACCATATATTTT